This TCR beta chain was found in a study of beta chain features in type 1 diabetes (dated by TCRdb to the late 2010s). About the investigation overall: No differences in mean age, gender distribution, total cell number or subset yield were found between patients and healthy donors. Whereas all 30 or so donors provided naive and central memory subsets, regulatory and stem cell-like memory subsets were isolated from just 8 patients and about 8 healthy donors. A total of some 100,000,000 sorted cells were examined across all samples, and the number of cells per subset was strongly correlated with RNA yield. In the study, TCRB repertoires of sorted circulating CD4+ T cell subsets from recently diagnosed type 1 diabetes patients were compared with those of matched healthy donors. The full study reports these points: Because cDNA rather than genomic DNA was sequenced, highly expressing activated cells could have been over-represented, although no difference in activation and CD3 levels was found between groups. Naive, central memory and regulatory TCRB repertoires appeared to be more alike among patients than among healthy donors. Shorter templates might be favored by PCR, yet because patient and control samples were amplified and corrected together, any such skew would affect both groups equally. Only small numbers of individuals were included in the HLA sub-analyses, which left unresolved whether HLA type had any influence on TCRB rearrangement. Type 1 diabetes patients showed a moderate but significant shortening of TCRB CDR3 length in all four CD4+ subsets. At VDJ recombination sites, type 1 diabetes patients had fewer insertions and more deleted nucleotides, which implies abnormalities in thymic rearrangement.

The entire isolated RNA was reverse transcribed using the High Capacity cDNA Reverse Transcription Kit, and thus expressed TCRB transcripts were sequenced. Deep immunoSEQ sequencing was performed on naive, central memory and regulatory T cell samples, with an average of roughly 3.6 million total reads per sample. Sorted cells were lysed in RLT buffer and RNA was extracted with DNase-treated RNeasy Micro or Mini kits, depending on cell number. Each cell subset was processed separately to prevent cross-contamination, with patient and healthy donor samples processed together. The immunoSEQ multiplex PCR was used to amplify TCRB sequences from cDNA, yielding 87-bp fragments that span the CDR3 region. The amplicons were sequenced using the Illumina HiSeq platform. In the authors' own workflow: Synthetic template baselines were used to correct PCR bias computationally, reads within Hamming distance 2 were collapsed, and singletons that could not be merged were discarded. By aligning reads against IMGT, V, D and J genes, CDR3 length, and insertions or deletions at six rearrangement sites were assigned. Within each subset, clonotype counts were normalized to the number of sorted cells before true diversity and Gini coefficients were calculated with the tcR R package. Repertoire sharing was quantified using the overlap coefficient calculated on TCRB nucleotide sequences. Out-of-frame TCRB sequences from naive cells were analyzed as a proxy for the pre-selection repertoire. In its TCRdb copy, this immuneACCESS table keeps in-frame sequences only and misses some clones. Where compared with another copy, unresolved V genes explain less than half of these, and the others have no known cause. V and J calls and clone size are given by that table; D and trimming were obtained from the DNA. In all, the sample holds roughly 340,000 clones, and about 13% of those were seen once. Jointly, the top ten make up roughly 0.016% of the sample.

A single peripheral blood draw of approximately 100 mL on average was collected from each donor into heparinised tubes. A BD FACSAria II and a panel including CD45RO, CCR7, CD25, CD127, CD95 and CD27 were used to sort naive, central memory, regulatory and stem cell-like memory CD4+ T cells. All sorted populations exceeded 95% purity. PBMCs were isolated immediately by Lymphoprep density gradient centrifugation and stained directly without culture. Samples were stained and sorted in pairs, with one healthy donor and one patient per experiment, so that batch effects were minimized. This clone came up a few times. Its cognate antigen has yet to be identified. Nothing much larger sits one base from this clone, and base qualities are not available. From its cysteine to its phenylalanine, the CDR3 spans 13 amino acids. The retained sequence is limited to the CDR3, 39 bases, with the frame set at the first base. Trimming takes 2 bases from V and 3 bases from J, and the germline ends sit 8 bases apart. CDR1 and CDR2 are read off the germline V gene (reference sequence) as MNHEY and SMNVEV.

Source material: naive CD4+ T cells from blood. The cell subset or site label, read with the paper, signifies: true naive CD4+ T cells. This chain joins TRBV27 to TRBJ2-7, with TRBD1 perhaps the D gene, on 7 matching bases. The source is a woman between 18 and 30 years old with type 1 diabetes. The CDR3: CASSLQGGYEQYF. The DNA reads TGTGCCAGCAGTTTACAGGGGGGCTACGAGCAGTACTTC.